The entry below describes one T cell receptor (beta chain). Its specificity is unknown. The sample originates from a study of cytomegalovirus exposure and HLA in healthy donors. Study-wide results and limits: CMV serostatus was the only recorded immune exposure for donors.

Primers included in the PCR were 60 Vbeta and 13 Jbeta primers. Libraries were prepared by immunoSEQ multiplex PCR; TCRdb keeps only in-frame clonotypes and omits some of them. Its listing shows approximately 120,000 clones. In germline, CDR1 is SQVTM, CDR2 ANQGSEA. The CDR3 is 10 amino acids. Trimming left V 7 bases short and J 7 bases short, with 11 bases between. The gene calls are TRBV29-1 and TRBJ2-7; D is perhaps TRBD1 (5 bases). The sequenced sample was PBMCs. This receptor was identified in a man aged 40-50 years in good health and CMV-seronegative. CDR3 in DNA: TGCAGCGCCAGGGTTGTAGAGCAGTACTTC. Its translation is CSARVVEQYF.